This T cell receptor beta chain was sequenced during a study of cytomegalovirus exposure and HLA in healthy donors. The study's findings and limits: It was shown in a later analysis that HLA-associated TCR beta chains were more clonally expanded than other, equally common chains.

Trimming shortened V by 7 bases and J by 2 bases, and 18 bases separated the two germline ends. This CDR3 comprises 15 residues. Germline V lookup: CDR1 SEHNR, CDR2 FQNEAQ (reference sequence). On this clone: The antigen is unknown.

The PCR was carried out with 60 Vbeta primers and 13 Jbeta primers. The repertoire was sequenced with immunoSEQ multiplex PCR; TCRdb's copy has only in-frame clones and lacks some. This sample has approximately 85,000 clones, with 80% found just once. The material sequenced was PBMCs. This clonotype was sampled from a woman in her forties or fifties in good health and CMV-seropositive. The chain carries TRBV7-9 and TRBJ2-7; tentatively, D is TRBD2 (5 bases). CDR3 coding DNA: TGTGCCAGCACCCACGGCGGGTCAGGAACCTACGAGCAGTACTTC. It yields the protein CASTHGGSGTYEQYF. Full variable domain (rest looked up from reference TRBV7-9 and TRBJ2-7): DTGVSQNPRHKITKRGQNVTFRCDPISEHNRLYWYRQTLGQGPEFLTYFQNEAQLEKSRLLSDRFSAERPKGSFSTLEIQRTEQGDSAMYLCASTHGGSGTYEQYFGPGTRLTVT.